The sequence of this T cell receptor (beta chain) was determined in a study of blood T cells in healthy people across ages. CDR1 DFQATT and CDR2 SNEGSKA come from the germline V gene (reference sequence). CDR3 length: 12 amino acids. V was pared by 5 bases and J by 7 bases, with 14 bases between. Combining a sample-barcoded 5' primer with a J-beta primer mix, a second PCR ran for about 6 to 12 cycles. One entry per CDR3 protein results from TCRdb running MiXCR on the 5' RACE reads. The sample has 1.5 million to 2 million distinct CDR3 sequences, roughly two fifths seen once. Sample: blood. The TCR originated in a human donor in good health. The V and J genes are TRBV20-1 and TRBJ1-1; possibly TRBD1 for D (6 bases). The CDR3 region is CSASQGGGEAFF. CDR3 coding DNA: TGCAGTGCTTCCCAGGGAGGGGGTGAAGCTTTCTTT.